The 19 T cell receptor beta chains below all came from one sample that was sequenced in a study of T cells after yellow fever vaccination. Each CDR3 protein is one row after TCRdb ran MiXCR on the 5' RACE reads. The data show 110,000 to 150,000 distinct CDR3 sequences, with roughly 6.7% seen just once and under 0.8% held by the top ten. Sequenced material: CD4+ T cells sorted from PBMCs, taken 10 days after the yellow fever booster vaccination. The receptors were sampled from a man aged 25 to 40 who received the YFV17D yellow fever vaccine.

This clonotype was found many times. The chain carries TRBV20-1 and TRBJ2-7, with 8 bases aligning to TRBD1. V gave up 3 bases and J gave up 3 bases; unmatched junction bases: 4. This CDR3 comprises 13 residues. Germline V lookup: CDR1 DFQATT, CDR2 SNEGSKA (reference sequence). The DNA of the CDR3 is TGCAGTGCTAGGACAGGGGTGGGCTACGAGCAGTACTTC. This translates into CSARTGVGYEQYF.

The table lists this clonotype with many counts. The CDR3 region is CASSPLVDEQFF. The CDR3 region has the DNA TGTGCCAGCAGCCCCTTGGTGGATGAGCAGTTCTTC. The rearrangement uses TRBV7-9 and TRBJ2-1; D gene unclear. The CDR3 covers 12 residues. Germline CDR1 and CDR2: SEHNR and FQNEAQ (reference sequence). Trimming took off 5 bases at V and 8 bases at J, with 10 bases between the two ends.

A few counts support this clonotype. The chain recombines TRBV4-3 with TRBJ2-1; 7 bases are shared with TRBD2. The germline V gene has CDR1 LGHNA and CDR2 YSLEER. V lost 4 bases to trimming and J lost 7 bases; unmatched junction nucleotides: 13. The CDR3 is 16 amino acids. As DNA, the CDR3 is TGCGCCAGCAGCCTTGGGAGCGGGGCCCTAGGGAATGAGCAGTTCTTC. Translating it yields CASSLGSGALGNEQFF.

This clonotype was seen many times. The CDR3 sequence: CASSSRGQLTGELFF. CDR3 bases: TGTGCCAGCAGCAGTCGCGGACAGCTCACCGGGGAGCTGTTTTTT. The chain carries TRBV7-2 and TRBJ2-2; weak D call: TRBD1 (6 bases). This CDR3 has 15 residues. Trimming shortened V by 5 bases and J by 4 bases, and 14 bases separated the two germline ends. CDR1 and CDR2 from the germline V gene are SGHTA and FQGNSA.

This clonotype was counted between two and nine times. This rearrangement joins TRBV4-2 to TRBJ2-2; 13 bases line up with TRBD2. CDR1 is LGHNA, CDR2 YNFKEQ, per germline. The CDR3 totals 17 residues. The V and J ends lost 4 bases and 1 base, in that order; junction bases with no gene match: 3. The CDR3 here is CASSLRLAGGNTGELFF. Written as DNA, the CDR3 is TGTGCCAGCAGCCTGCGACTAGCGGGGGGGAACACCGGGGAGCTGTTTTTT.

At least ten counts were recorded for this clonotype. V is TRBV20-1 and J is TRBJ2-1; D unresolved. Germline CDR1 DFQATT, CDR2 SNEGSKA (reference sequence). CDR3 length: 13 residues. The V and J ends lost 3 bases and 3 bases respectively, with 9 bases between them. CDR3 DNA sequence: TGCAGTGCTAGCCTGGGGTTCTACAATGAGCAGTTCTTC. Residues: CSASLGFYNEQFF.

This clonotype has ten or more counts. The chain has TRBV5-5 and TRBJ2-3; 8 bases align to TRBD2. Germline V gene lookup returns CDR1 SGHKS and CDR2 YYEKEE (reference sequence). With 0 bases clipped from V and 2 bases from J, the junction kept 11 bases outside the gene matches. The CDR3 is 18 residues long. CDR3 nucleotides: TGTGCCAGCAGCTTGGCCCTTGGTTTTAGCGGGGTCACAGATACGCAGTATTTT. As protein: CASSLALGFSGVTDTQYF. The variable domain in full, completed from reference TRBV5-5 and TRBJ2-3, reads DAGVTQSPTHLIKTRGQQVTLRCSPISGHKSVSWYQQVLGQGPQFIFQYYEKEERGRGNFPDRFSARQFPNYSSELNVNALLLGDSALYLCASSLALGFSGVTDTQYFGPGTRLTVL.

This clonotype has only a few counts. The genes are TRBV5-4 and TRBJ2-1; TRBD1 might be the D (5 bases). This CDR3 region has 13 residues. Germline CDR1 reads SGHNT; CDR2 reads YYREEE (reference sequence). V gave up 4 bases and J gave up 6 bases, with 11 bases separating them. CDR3: CASSTKTVNEQFF. For the CDR3, the DNA is TGTGCCAGCAGCACCAAGACAGTCAATGAGCAGTTCTTC.

This clonotype was detected ten times or more. The chain couples TRBV20-1 to TRBJ1-3, with a weak D call TRBD1 (5 bases). The length of the CDR3 is 14 residues. Per the germline V gene, CDR1 is DFQATT and CDR2 is SNEGSKA (reference sequence). With 4 bases removed from V and 5 bases from J, the gap between germline ends came to 15 bases. CDR3 sequence reads: CSATPGPRRNTIYF. The CDR3 nucleotides are TGCAGTGCTACTCCGGGACCAAGGAGAAACACCATATATTTT.

This clonotype has ten or more counts. The V and J genes are TRBV28 and TRBJ2-5; D gene ambiguous. The CDR3 is 13 residues long. Germline CDR1 is MDHEN and CDR2 is SYDVKM. The V end lost 5 bases, the J end lost 4 bases, and 11 bases lay between the germline ends. The CDR3 here is CASSPYGGETQYF. CDR3 in DNA: TGTGCCAGCAGTCCATATGGCGGAGAGACCCAGTACTTC.

This clonotype has ten or more counts. The chain joins TRBV7-2 to TRBJ1-2; perhaps TRBD1 as D (5 bases). V was clipped by 4 bases and J by 3 bases, with 12 bases between them. Germline CDR1 is SGHTA and CDR2 is FQGNSA. This CDR3 region has 14 residues. CDR3 in amino acids: CASSYRQKDYGYTF. The CDR3 region has the DNA TGTGCCAGCAGCTATCGACAGAAGGACTATGGCTACACCTTC.

This clonotype was seen ten or more times. V gene TRBV5-1 combines with J gene TRBJ2-1; D may be TRBD2 (5 bases). The CDR3 is made up of 16 amino acids. V lost 4 bases, J lost 6 bases, and 20 bases lay in between. Germline values: CDR1 SGHRS, CDR2 YFSETQ. CDR3 sequence reads: CASSPSYSVMGNEQFF. CDR3 DNA: TGCGCCAGCAGCCCCTCTTATAGCGTTATGGGCAATGAGCAGTTCTTC.

This clonotype was observed many times. The chain joins TRBV2 to TRBJ2-6, with no clear D. Looked up from germline, CDR1 is SNHLY and CDR2 is FYNNEI. Trimming removed 1 base from V and 2 bases from J, with 9 bases in between. The CDR3 sequence is 16 residues long. In nucleotides, the CDR3 is TGTGCCAGCAGTGAAGACGGCTTTCCTGGGGCCAACGTCCTGACTTTC. This sequence encodes CASSEDGFPGANVLTF.

The table lists this clonotype with many counts. The rearrangement uses TRBV7-2 and TRBJ2-1, with TRBD2 identical over 8 bases. CDR1 is SGHTA, CDR2 FQGNSA, per germline. Trimming took 2 bases from V and 9 from J; bases not matched to a gene: 15. This CDR3 is 17 amino acids long. The CDR3 here is CASSLRWDLAAGGEQFF. The CDR3 nucleotides read TGTGCCAGCAGCTTAAGGTGGGATCTAGCGGCGGGGGGTGAGCAGTTCTTC. Filled out from reference TRBV7-2 and TRBJ2-1, the complete variable domain reads GAGVSQSPSNKVTEKGKDVELRCDPISGHTALYWYRQSLGQGLEFLIYFQGNSAPDKSGLPSDRFSAERTGGSVSTLTIQRTQQEDSAVYLCASSLRWDLAAGGEQFFGPGTRLTVL.

This clonotype showed up just a few times. V is TRBV5-1 and J is TRBJ1-1; 12 bases align to TRBD1. The CDR3 sequence is 15 residues long. Unmatched junction bases numbered 1, after V lost 3 bases and J lost 1 base. Germline CDR1 and CDR2: SGHRS and YFSETQ. As DNA, the CDR3 is TGCGCCAGCAGCTGGGGACAGGGGGCGAACACTGAAGCTTTCTTT. Its translation is CASSWGQGANTEAFF.

This clonotype was seen ten or more times. This chain connects TRBV7-3 to TRBJ2-5, with TRBD2 identical over 14 bases. The germline gives CDR1 SGHTA, CDR2 FQGTGA. This CDR3 is 17 amino acids long. V was clipped by 5 bases and J by 2 bases; unmatched bases: 7. The CDR3, as DNA: TGTGCCAGCAGCCAGGGGACTAGCGGGAGTGGACAAGAGACCCAGTACTTC. Its protein is CASSQGTSGSGQETQYF.

In its sample, this clonotype was seen many times. The rearrangement uses TRBV7-3 and TRBJ2-7, with a weak D call TRBD2 (5 bases). This CDR3 comprises 14 residues. Germline V gene lookup returns CDR1 SGHTA and CDR2 FQGTGA. The V and J ends lost 8 bases and 5 bases respectively, with 19 bases between them. The CDR3 sequence: CASAKGGSGNEQYF. The CDR3 nucleotides read TGTGCCAGCGCAAAAGGAGGATCGGGCAACGAGCAGTACTTC.

This clonotype was observed many times. V is TRBV20-1 and J is TRBJ2-1; 16 bases match TRBD2. The CDR3 runs 14 residues. J lost 7 bases, V lost 6 bases, and 3 bases had no gene match. CDR1 is DFQATT and CDR2 is SNEGSKA in the germline V gene (reference sequence). In nucleotides, the CDR3 is TGCAGTGCCGTGGGACTAGCGGGAGGGAATGAGCAGTTCTTC. Amino acids: CSAVGLAGGNEQFF.

At least ten counts were recorded for this clonotype. This chain connects TRBV3-1 to TRBJ2-2; TRBD2 aligns across 8 bases. The CDR3 spans 17 residues. V shed 4 bases and J 5 bases; nucleotides not matched to a gene: 12. Germline CDR1 is LGHDT and CDR2 is YNNKEL (reference sequence). CDR3: CASSPQGAGVRTGELFF. The CDR3 DNA sequence: TGTGCCAGCAGCCCCCAAGGAGCGGGAGTTCGAACCGGGGAGCTGTTTTTT.